This T cell receptor (beta chain) was identified in a study of identical twins. Study-level findings and limits: Models underestimated TCR alpha sharing (out-of-frame) in monozygotic twins. Conclusions were based on cross-sectional statistical analysis, without following the same donors.

From the 5' RACE reads, TCRdb called clonotypes with MiXCR, one entry per CDR3 protein. The sample yields fewer than 800,000 distinct CDR3 sequences, under 8.5% seen once. Germline CDR1 SGHKS, CDR2 YYEKEE (reference sequence). V was pared by 2 bases and J by 1 base, with 12 bases between. This CDR3 region has 15 residues. This clonotype was observed a few times. The antigen is not known. The same data also contributed to another study, on yellow fever vaccine responses in identical twins.

The sequenced sample consisted of PBMCs. The sequence came from a woman aged 18-29 years in good health. This rearrangement joins TRBV5-5 to TRBJ2-5; D uncertain. The DNA for the CDR3 is TGTGCCAGCAGCTTCCCTAGTACGGGCCAAGAGACCCAGTACTTC. It is translated as CASSFPSTGQETQYF.